Listed here are 2 T cell receptor beta chains from one sample, sequenced in a study of identical twins. One entry per CDR3 protein results from TCRdb running MiXCR on the 5' RACE reads. Seen here are 500,000 or so distinct CDR3 sequences, around 20% observed once, and the top ten hold around 0.91%. This same sample was also part of a study on T cells expressing NK-cell markers.

The sequenced sample was CD4+ T cells sorted from blood. These receptors were taken from a woman aged 18 to 35 in good health.

This clonotype was detected only a few times. This chain uses TRBV3-1 with TRBJ1-2, with D possibly TRBD1 on 5 matching bases. Germline-derived CDR1 and CDR2 are LGHDT and YNNKEL (reference sequence). The V end lost 5 bases, the J end lost 8 bases, and 15 bases lay between the germline ends. The CDR3 is made up of 13 amino acids. The CDR3 is CASSYRDERGYTF. CDR3 bases: TGTGCCAGCAGCTACCGGGACGAAAGAGGCTACACCTTC. The full variable domain, with the rest looked up from reference TRBV3-1 and TRBJ1-2, is DTAVSQTPKYLVTQMGNDKSIKCEQNLGHDTMYWYKQDSKKFLKIMFSYNNKELIINETVPNRFSPKSPDKAHLNLHINSLELGDSAVYFCASSYRDERGYTFGSGTRLTVV.

The J gene is TRBJ2-2, the V gene TRBV18; D gene uncertain. V was trimmed by 4 bases and J by 5 bases, leaving 8 bases between them. CDR3 length equals 13 residues. CDR1 KGHSH and CDR2 LQKENI come from the germline V gene. The CDR3 region is CASSLLDTGELFF. The CDR3 DNA reads TGTGCCAGCTCACTCTTGGATACCGGGGAGCTGTTTTTT.